This TCR beta chain was recovered during a study of blood T cell repertoires in COVID-19. The wider study: From T cells, B-cell-depleted T cells, or PBMCs came the material, which was cDNA or gDNA.

This CDR3 contains 12 residues. The V gene's germline CDR1 is SNHLY and CDR2 FYNNEI. V was pared by 7 bases and J by 7 bases, with 5 bases of the junction left unmatched. Libraries were prepared by immunoSEQ multiplex PCR; TCRdb keeps only in-frame clonotypes and omits some of them. The table lists approximately 160,000 clones, 70% to 90% of them singletons. The sequence came from a woman aged 55-70 years with COVID-19, enrolled during active disease. This rearrangement joins TRBV2 to TRBJ1-2, with TRBD1 identical over 8 bases. Sequencing was carried out using peripheral blood. The CDR3 region is CASTGQGGGYTF. The CDR3 DNA follows: TGTGCCAGCACCGGACAGGGAGGTGGCTACACCTTC.